This T cell receptor (beta chain) is from a study of blood T cell repertoires in COVID-19. Study context: Whether acute or convalescent, the COVID-19 samples came from the United States, Italy and Spain. Nucleic acid was either cDNA or gDNA, and it came from T cells, B-cell-depleted T cells, or PBMCs.

CDR3 size: 15 residues. V shed 6 bases and J 5 bases; nucleotides not matched to a gene: 12. Germline CDR1 and CDR2: MNHEY and SVGAGI. In the authors' workflow: By means of reference gene primer amplification, nucleated cell counts were estimated. Produced via immunoSEQ multiplex PCR; TCRdb's table is partial and in-frame only. V and J calls and clone size are given by that table; D and trimming were obtained from the DNA. The data contain approximately 100,000 clones, 70% to 90% of them singletons. The material sequenced was peripheral blood. The rearrangement links TRBV6-5 to TRBJ2-5, with 7 nucleotides matching TRBD1. This TCR derives from a human donor in a cohort sampled during active COVID-19. CDR3 nucleotide sequence: TGTGCCAGCAGCTGGACAGGCATGGATACGGAGACCCAGTACTTC. Translating gives CASSWTGMDTETQYF.